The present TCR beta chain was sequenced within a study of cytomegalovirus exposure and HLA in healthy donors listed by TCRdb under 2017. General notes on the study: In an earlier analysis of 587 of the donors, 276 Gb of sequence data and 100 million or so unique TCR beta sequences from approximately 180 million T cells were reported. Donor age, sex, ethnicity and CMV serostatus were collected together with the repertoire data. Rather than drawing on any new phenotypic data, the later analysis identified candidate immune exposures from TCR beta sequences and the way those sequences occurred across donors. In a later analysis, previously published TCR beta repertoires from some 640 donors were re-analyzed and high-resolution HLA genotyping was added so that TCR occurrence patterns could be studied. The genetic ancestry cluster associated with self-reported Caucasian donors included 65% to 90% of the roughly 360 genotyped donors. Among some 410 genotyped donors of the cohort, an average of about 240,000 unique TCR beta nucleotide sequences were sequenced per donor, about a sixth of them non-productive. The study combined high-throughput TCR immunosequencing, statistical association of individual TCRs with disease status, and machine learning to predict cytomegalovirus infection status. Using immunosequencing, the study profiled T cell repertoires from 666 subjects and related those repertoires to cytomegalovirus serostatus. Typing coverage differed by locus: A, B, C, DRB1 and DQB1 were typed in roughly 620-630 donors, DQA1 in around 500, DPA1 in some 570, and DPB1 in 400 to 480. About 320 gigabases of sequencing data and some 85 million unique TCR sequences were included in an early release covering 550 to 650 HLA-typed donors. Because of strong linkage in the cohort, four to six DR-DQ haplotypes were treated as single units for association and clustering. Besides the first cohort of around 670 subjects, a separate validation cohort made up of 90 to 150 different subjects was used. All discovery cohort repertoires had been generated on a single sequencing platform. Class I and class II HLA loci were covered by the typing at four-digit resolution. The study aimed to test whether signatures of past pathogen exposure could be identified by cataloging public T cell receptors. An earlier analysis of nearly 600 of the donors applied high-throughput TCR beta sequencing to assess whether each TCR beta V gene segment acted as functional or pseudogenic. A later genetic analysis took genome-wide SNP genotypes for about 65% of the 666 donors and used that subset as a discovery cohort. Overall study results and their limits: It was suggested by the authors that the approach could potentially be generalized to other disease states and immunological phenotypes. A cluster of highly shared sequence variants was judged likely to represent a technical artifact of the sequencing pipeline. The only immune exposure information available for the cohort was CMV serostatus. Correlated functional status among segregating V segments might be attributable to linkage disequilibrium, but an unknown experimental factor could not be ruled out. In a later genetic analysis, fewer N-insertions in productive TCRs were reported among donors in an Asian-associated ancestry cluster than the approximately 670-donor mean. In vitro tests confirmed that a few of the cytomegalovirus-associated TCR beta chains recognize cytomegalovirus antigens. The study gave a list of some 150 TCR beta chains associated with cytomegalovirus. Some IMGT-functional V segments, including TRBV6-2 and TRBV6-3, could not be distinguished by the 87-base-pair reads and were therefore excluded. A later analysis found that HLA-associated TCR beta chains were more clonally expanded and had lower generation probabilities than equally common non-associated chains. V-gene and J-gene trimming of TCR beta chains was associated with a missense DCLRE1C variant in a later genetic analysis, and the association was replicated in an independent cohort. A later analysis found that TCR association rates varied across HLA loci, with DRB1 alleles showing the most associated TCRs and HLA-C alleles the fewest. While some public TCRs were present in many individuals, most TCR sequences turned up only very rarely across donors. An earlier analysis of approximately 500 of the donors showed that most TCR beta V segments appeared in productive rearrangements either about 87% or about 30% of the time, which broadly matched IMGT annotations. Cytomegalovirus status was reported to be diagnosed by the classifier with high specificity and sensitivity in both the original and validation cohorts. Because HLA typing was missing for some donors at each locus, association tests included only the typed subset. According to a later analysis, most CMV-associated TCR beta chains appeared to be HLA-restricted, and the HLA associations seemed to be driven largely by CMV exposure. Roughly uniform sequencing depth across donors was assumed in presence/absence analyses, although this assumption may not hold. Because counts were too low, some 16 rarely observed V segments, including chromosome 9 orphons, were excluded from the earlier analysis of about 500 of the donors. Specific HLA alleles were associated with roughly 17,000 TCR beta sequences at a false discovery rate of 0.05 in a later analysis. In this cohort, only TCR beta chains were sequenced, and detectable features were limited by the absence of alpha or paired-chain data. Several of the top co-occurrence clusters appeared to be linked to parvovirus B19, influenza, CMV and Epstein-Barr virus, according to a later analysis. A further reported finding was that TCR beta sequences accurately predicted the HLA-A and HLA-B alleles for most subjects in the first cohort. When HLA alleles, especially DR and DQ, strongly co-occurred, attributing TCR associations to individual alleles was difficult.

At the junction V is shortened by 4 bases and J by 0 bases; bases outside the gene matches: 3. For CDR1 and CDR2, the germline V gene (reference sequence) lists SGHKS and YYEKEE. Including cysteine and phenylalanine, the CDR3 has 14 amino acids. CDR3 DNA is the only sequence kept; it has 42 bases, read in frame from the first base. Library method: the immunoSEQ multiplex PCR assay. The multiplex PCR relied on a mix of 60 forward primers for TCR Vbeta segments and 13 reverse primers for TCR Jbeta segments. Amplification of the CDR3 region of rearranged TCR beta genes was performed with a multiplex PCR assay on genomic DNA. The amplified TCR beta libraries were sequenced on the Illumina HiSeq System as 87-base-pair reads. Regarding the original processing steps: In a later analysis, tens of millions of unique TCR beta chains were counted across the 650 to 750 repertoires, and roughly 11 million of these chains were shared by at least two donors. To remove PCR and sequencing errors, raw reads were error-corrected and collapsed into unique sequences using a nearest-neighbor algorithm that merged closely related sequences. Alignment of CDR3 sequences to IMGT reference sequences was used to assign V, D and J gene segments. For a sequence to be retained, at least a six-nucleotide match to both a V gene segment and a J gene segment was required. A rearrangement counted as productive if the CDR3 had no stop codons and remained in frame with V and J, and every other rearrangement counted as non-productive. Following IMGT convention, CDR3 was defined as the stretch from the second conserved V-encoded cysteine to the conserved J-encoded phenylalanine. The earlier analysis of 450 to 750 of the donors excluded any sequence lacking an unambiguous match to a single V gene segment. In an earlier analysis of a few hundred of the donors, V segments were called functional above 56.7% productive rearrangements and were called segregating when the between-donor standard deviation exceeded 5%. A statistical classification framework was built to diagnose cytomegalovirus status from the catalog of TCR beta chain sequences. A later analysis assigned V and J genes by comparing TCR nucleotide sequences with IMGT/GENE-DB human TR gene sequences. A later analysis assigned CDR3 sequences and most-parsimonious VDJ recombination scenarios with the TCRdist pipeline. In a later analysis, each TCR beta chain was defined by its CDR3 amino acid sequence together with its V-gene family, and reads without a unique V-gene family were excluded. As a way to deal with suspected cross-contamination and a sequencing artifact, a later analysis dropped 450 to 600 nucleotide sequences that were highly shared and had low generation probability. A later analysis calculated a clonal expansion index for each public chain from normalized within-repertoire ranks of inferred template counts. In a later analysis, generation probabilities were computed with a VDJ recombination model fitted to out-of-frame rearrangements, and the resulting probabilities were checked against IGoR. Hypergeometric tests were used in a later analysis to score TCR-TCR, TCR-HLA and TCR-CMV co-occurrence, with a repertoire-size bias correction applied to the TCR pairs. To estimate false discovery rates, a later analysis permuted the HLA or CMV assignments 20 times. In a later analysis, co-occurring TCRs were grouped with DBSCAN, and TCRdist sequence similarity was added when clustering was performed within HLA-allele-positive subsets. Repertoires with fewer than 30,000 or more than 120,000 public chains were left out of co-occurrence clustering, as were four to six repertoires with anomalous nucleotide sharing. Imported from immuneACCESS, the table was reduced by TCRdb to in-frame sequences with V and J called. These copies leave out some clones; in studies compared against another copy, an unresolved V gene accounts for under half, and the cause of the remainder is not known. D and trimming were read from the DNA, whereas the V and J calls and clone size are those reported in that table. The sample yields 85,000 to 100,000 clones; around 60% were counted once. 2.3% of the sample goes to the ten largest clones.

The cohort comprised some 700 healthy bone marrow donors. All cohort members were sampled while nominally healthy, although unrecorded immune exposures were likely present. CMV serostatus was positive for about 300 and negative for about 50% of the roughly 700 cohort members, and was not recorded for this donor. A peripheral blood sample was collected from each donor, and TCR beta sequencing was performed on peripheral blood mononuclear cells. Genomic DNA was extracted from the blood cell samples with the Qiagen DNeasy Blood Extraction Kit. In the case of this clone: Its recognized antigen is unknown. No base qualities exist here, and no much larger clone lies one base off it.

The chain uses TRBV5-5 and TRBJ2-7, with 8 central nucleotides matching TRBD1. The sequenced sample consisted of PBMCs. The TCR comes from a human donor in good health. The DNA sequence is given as TGTGCCAGCAGCCGACAGGGGTCCTCCTACGAGCAGTACTTC. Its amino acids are CASSRQGSSYEQYF.